The source of this T cell receptor (beta chain) is a study of response to subunit inactivated influenza vaccine. General study points: That few new T cells are recruited by each seasonal influenza vaccination was the authors' suggestion.

The CDR3 is 16 amino acids. CDR1 and CDR2 (germline): DFQATT, SNEGSKA (reference sequence). Trimming cost V 3 bases and J 4 bases; bases outside gene matches: 9. TCRdb reprocessed the RT-PCR reads via MiXCR and lists one record per CDR3 protein. The table has 200,000 to 300,000 distinct CDR3 sequences, 10% to 15% seen once. Worth noting for this clonotype: Its specificity is unknown.

V is TRBV20-1 and J is TRBJ2-1; 10 bases are a match to TRBD2. The source was non-naive T cells sorted from PBMCs, collected about 14 days before vaccination. This TCR was recovered from a man aged 50 to 59 who received an inactivated influenza vaccine. CDR3 coding DNA: TGCAGTGCTAGGTTTCCTAGCGGGAGATCTTACAATGAGCAGTTCTTC. As protein: CSARFPSGRSYNEQFF.